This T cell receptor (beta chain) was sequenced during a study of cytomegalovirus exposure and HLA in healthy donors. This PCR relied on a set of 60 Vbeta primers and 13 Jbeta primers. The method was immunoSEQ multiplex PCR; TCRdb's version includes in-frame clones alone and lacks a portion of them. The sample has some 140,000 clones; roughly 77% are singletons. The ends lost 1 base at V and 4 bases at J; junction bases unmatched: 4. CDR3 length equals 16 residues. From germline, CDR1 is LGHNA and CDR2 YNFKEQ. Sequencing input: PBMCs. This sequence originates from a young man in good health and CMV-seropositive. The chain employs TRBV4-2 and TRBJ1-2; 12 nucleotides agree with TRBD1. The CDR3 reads CASSQGDRGRLYGYTF. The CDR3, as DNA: TGTGCCAGCAGCCAAGGGGACAGGGGGCGGCTCTATGGCTACACCTTC.